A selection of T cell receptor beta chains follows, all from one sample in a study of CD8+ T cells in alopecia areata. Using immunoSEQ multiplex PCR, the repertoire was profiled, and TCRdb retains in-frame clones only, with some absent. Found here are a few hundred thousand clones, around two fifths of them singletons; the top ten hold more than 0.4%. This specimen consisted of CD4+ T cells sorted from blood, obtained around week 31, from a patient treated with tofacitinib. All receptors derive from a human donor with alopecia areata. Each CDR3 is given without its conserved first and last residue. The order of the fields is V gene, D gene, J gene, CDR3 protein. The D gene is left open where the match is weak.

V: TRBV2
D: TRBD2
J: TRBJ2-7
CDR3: ASSPRGVASGRAAPYEQY

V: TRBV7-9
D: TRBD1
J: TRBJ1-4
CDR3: ASSLEEGASLWKLF

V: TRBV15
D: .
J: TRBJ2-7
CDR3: ATSRDVWGEQY

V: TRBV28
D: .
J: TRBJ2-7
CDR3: ASSLSGKILDEQY

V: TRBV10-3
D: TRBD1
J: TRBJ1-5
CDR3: AISDMTGSNQPQH

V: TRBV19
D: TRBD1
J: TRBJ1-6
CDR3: ASSGQGADNSPLH

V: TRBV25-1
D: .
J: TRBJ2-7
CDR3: ASSDLAEQY

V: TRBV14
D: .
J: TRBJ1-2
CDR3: ASSQDNVGIRGYT

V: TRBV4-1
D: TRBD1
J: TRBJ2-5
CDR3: ASSQQPGGEETQY

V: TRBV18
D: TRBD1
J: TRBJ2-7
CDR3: ASSSPGQGASYEQY

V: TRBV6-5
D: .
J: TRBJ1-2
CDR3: ASTLGGAYGYT